A selection of T cell receptor beta chains follows, all from one sample in a study of PD-L1 blockade in urothelial cancer. TCRdb keeps only in-frame clones here, not all; method: immunoSEQ multiplex PCR. The table has 80,000 to 90,000 clones, more than 70% seen once; the top ten hold approximately 15%. This specimen consisted of PBMCs, obtained around atezolizumab (anti-PD-L1) treatment. The receptor source for this set is a man aged 55 to 69 with urothelial cancer. Each CDR3 is given with its conserved first and last residue. A D gene is named only where the DNA matches it firmly. Rows may omit the clone size; those that give it use once, few, many or a size class.

>TRBV30|-|TRBJ1-2|TRBD1
TGTGCCTGGAGCAATACAGGGGGCTATGGCTACACCTTC
CAWSNTGGYGYTF
>TRBV4-1|-|TRBJ2-5|TRBD1
TGCGCCAGCAGCCCCCCGGACAGGGAGGTCCACCAAGAGACCCAGTACTTC
CASSPPDREVHQETQYF
>TRBV7-9|-|TRBJ2-7|-
TGTGCCAGCAGCCCCCTGTACAGCGGAAAGTACGAGCAGTACTTC
CASSPLYSGKYEQYF
>TRBV4-1|few|TRBJ2-2|-
TGCGCCAGCAGCCCCATGAGGGACGGGGAGCTGTTTTTT
CASSPMRDGELFF
>TRBV6-1|-|TRBJ2-2|TRBD1
TGTGCCAGCAGTGGCACAGGGGGCGCATGGACCGGGGAGCTGTTTTTT
CASSGTGGAWTGELFF
>TRBV4-1|-|TRBJ1-5|-
TGCGCCAGCAGCCAAGCGGGGGGTAAGGGCGTAGGGCTTCAGCCCCAGCATTTT
CASSQAGGKGVGLQPQHF
>TRBV11-3|-|TRBJ2-2|TRBD1
TGTGCCAGCAGCATGGACAGGGGGGTCACCGGGGAGCTGTTTTTT
CASSMDRGVTGELFF
>TRBV28|-|TRBJ2-5|-
TGTGCCAGCAGTTTAAGCACCGAGACCCAGTACTTC
CASSLSTETQYF
>TRBV4-3|-|TRBJ2-2|-
TGCGCCAGCAGCCAAGTCCTCAGTTTAGGGGAGCTGTTTTTT
CASSQVLSLGELFF
>TRBV5-1|once|TRBJ1-5|-
TGCGCCAGCAGCTCGGACGGGGACAATCAGCCCCAGCATTTT
CASSSDGDNQPQHF
>TRBV23-1|-|TRBJ2-7|TRBD1
TGCGCCGGACCCGGGACAGGGGACGACGAGCAGTACTTC
CAGPGTGDDEQYF
>TRBV28|few|TRBJ2-4|-
TGTGCCAGCAGTCGGAACATTCAGTACTTC
CASSRNIQYF
>TRBV10-3|once|TRBJ2-7|-
TGTGCCATTAGTCTAAGCCACTACGAGCAGTACTTC
CAISLSHYEQYF
>TRBV6-1|-|TRBJ1-5|-
TGTGCCAGCAGTGGGGTCACCGGGGGGAATCAGCCCCAGCATTTT
CASSGVTGGNQPQHF
>TRBV7-3|-|TRBJ2-1|TRBD2
TGTGCCAGCAGCCTTAGCGGGAGGGTTTACAATGAGCAGTTCTTC
CASSLSGRVYNEQFF
>TRBV9|-|TRBJ2-5|-
TGTGCCAGCAGCGTAGGGGGAGTAGAGACCCAGTACTTC
CASSVGGVETQYF
>TRBV14|-|TRBJ2-5|TRBD2
TGTGCCAGCAACCCCCCCGAATGGCGCGGGAGATCCCTGGGGCAAGAGACCCAGTACTTC
CASNPPEWRGRSLGQETQYF
>TRBV10-2|-|TRBJ2-1|-
TGCGCCACCTCGTTCGATGAGCAGTTCTTC
CATSFDEQFF
>TRBV5-1|-|TRBJ2-1|-
TGCGCCAGCAGCTTCTACCGGGTCAATGAGCAGTTCTTC
CASSFYRVNEQFF
>TRBV5-1|-|TRBJ1-2|TRBD1
TGCGCCAGCAGCTTGGCAGGGGGAGAGTCCTATGGCTACACCTTC
CASSLAGGESYGYTF
>TRBV18|-|TRBJ2-7|TRBD1
TGTGCCAGCTCACCGGATACAGGGGCTGGGGAGCAGTACTTC
CASSPDTGAGEQYF
>TRBV30|few|TRBJ2-5|-
TGTGCCTGGAGTGTAGGGCTAGCAGCCGAGACCCAGTACTTC
CAWSVGLAAETQYF
>TRBV15|-|TRBJ1-3|-
TGTGCCACCAGCAGACCAACGCGGGACGGCTCTGGAAACACCATATATTTT
CATSRPTRDGSGNTIYF
>TRBV5-6|-|TRBJ1-1|TRBD1
TGTGCCAGCAGCCAGGGGGCAACTGAAGCTTTCTTT
CASSQGATEAFF
>TRBV13|-|TRBJ1-2|-
TGTGCCAGCAGCTTAGCGGGGGGCGATAACTATGGCTACACCTTC
CASSLAGGDNYGYTF
>TRBV19|-|TRBJ2-7|TRBD1
TGTGCCAGTAGTATAGGGACAGGGAACTACGAGCAGTACTTC
CASSIGTGNYEQYF
>TRBV18|-|TRBJ2-5|TRBD1
TGTGCCAGCTCACCAGGACAGGGAGAGACCCAGTACTTC
CASSPGQGETQYF
>TRBV18|-|TRBJ2-3|TRBD2
TGTGCCAGCTCACCACGGCCTAGCGGGGGGGCTAGCACAGATACGCAGTATTTT
CASSPRPSGGASTDTQYF
>TRBV2|-|TRBJ1-1|-
TGTGCCAGCAGCGAGATTCGGATGAACGGGGAAGCTTTCTTT
CASSEIRMNGEAFF
>TRBV27|-|TRBJ2-7|TRBD1
TGTGCCAGCAGTCCCCGGACAGGGATCTCCTACGAGCAGTACTTC
CASSPRTGISYEQYF
>TRBV28|-|TRBJ1-4|-
TGTGCCAGCAGGGGACCGACAGGCAATGAAAAACTGTTTTTT
CASRGPTGNEKLFF
>TRBV5-6|-|TRBJ2-7|TRBD1
TGTGCCAGCAGCTATGGGACAGCGAGCTACGAGCAGTACTTC
CASSYGTASYEQYF